What follows are 32 T cell receptor beta chains derived from one specimen sequenced in a study of blood T cell repertoires in COVID-19. Data came from immunoSEQ multiplex PCR; TCRdb stores just in-frame clones and leaves some out. The table has 150,000 to 200,000 clones, about 88% seen once. Material: PBMCs or T cells enriched from blood (not recorded which). The receptors here all came from a human donor with acute COVID-19. The donor label of this sample is uncertain.

The V call is TRBV7-6, the J call TRBJ2-3; 11 nucleotides match TRBD2. Losses at the gene ends were 4 bases for V and 3 bases for J; bases not matched to a gene: 3. CDR3 size: 15 residues. Germline V gene data show CDR1 as SGHVS and CDR2 as FNYEAQ. In DNA, the CDR3 is TGTGCCAGCAGCTCTAGCGGGGGGACGACAGATACGCAGTATTTT. Protein product: CASSSSGGTTDTQYF.

This chain links TRBV27 with TRBJ2-5, with TRBD1 identical over 9 bases. The ends lost 3 bases at V and 4 bases at J; junction bases unmatched: 9. Germline V CDR1 and CDR2: MNHEY, SMNVEV (reference sequence). The CDR3 has 16 amino acids. CDR3 sequence reads: CASSFVWEQGAETQYF. CDR3 sequence (DNA): TGTGCCAGCAGTTTCGTTTGGGAACAGGGGGCAGAGACCCAGTACTTC.

The genes are TRBV7-8 and TRBJ1-5, with a weak D call TRBD1 (6 bases). Trimming pared 1 base from V and 0 bases from J, leaving 13 bases between. This CDR3 contains 17 residues. Germline V gives CDR1 SGHVS, CDR2 FQNEAQ. CDR3 nucleotide sequence: TGTGCCAGCAGCTTAGTCGATGGACAGTATAGCAATCAGCCCCAGCATTTT. Protein product: CASSLVDGQYSNQPQHF.

This chain connects TRBV29-1 to TRBJ1-3, with D unclear. This CDR3 spans 13 amino acids. In germline, CDR1 is SQVTM, CDR2 ANQGSEA. V lost 3 bases and J 1 base, leaving 7 bases between the germline ends. CDR3 bases: TGCAGCGTTGAGAGCGTTTCTGGAAACACCATATATTTT. Translation gives CSVESVSGNTIYF.

The chain joins TRBV27 to TRBJ1-1, with TRBD1 matching over 10 bases. V lost 6 bases, J lost 2 bases, and 6 bases stayed unmatched. This CDR3 comprises 15 residues. Germline CDR1 and CDR2: MNHEY and SMNVEV (reference sequence). DNA for the CDR3: TGTGCCAGCAGGACAGGGGGCCTAGGAAACACTGAAGCTTTCTTT. Translating gives CASRTGGLGNTEAFF.

The CDR3 protein is CASSQGLVENIQYF. The CDR3 DNA is TGCGCCAGCAGCCAAGGACTAGTAGAAAACATTCAGTACTTC. V is TRBV4-3 and J is TRBJ2-4, with D possibly being TRBD2 (6 bases). CDR3 length: 14 amino acids. Germline V gives CDR1 LGHNA, CDR2 YSLEER. Trimming cost V 1 base and J 5 bases, with 9 bases left between them.

The CDR3 here is CSVAALTGSSGANVLTF. The CDR3 nucleotides read TGCAGCGTTGCTGCTCTGACAGGAAGCTCTGGGGCCAACGTCCTGACTTTC. The J gene is TRBJ2-6, the V gene TRBV29-1; weak D call: TRBD1 (6 bases). The CDR3 runs to 17 residues. The V gene's germline CDR1 is SQVTM and CDR2 ANQGSEA. V shed 4 bases and J shed 0 bases, with 16 bases lying between them.

The J gene is TRBJ1-1, the V gene TRBV2; D is ambiguous. Germline values: CDR1 SNHLY, CDR2 FYNNEI. V lost 6 bases and J 1 base, leaving 12 bases between the germline ends. This CDR3 is built from 14 residues. The DNA for the CDR3 is TGTGCCAGCAGCCCTTACGCAGGGAACACTGAAGCTTTCTTT. Translation gives CASSPYAGNTEAFF.

The chain uses TRBV30 and TRBJ2-2; 7 bases fit TRBD2. The V gene's germline CDR1 is GTSNPN and CDR2 SVGIG (reference sequence). Trimming cost V 2 bases and J 4 bases; bases outside gene matches: 7. The CDR3 totals 15 residues. The CDR3 nucleotides read TGTGCCTGGAGTCTCCTAGCGGTAAGCACCGGGGAGCTGTTTTTT. Translated: CAWSLLAVSTGELFF. Full variable domain (remainder filled in from reference TRBV30 and TRBJ2-2): SQTIHQWPATLVQPVGSPLSLECTVEGTSNPNLYWYRQAAGRGLQLLFYSVGIGQISSEVPQNLSASRPQDRQFILSSKKLLLSDSGFYLCAWSLLAVSTGELFFGEGSRLTVL.

The V gene is TRBV7-2, the J gene TRBJ2-3; 9 bases map to TRBD2. The CDR3 is 16 amino acids. CDR1 and CDR2 from the germline V gene are SGHTA and FQGNSA. J was trimmed by 3 bases and V by 5 bases; bases with no gene match: 9. CDR3 sequence: CASSPRLAGMTDTQYF. CDR3 sequence (DNA): TGTGCCAGCAGCCCCCGGCTAGCGGGGATGACAGATACGCAGTATTTT.

This CDR3 is CASSQAQGGLAGDEKLFF. CDR3 DNA sequence: TGTGCCAGCAGCCAAGCGCAGGGTGGGTTGGCAGGGGACGAAAAACTGTTTTTT. V and J are TRBV3-1 (or the pseudogene TRBV3-2) and TRBJ1-4; TRBD1 is a possible D gene (6 bases). The V end lost 1 base, the J end lost 8 bases, and 23 bases lay between the germline ends. The CDR3 totals 18 residues. Germline V gene sequence: CDR1 LGHDT, CDR2 YNNKEL (reference sequence).

CDR3 DNA: TGCGCCAGCAGTCAATCGACTGCAGGGTTGAACACTGAAGCTTTCTTT. It is translated as CASSQSTAGLNTEAFF. V and J are TRBV23-1 and TRBJ1-1, with D possibly matching TRBD1 (5 bases). TRBV23-1 is filed as an ORF, its function uncertain. This CDR3 contains 16 residues. Trimming left V 0 bases short and J 0 bases short, with 11 bases between.

The chain couples TRBV12-5 to TRBJ2-1, with TRBD1 matching 8 bases. Trimming took 0 bases from V and 2 from J; bases not matched to a gene: 18. The CDR3 loop spans 21 amino acids. CDR1 LGHNT and CDR2 FRNRAP come from the germline V gene. The CDR3 spells CASGLVPTGALQGVPYNEQFF. The CDR3 DNA sequence: TGTGCTAGTGGTTTGGTGCCCACGGGGGCCCTACAGGGGGTACCCTACAATGAGCAGTTCTTC.

This rearrangement joins TRBV6-2 or TRBV6-3 to TRBJ2-7, with D unresolved. The CDR3 runs to 15 residues. V was clipped by 0 bases and J by 3 bases, with 12 bases between them. Germline V gene data show CDR1 as MNHEY and CDR2 as SVGEGT. CDR3 sequence (DNA): TGTGCCAGCAGTTACTCGGGCAGAGCCGACTACGAGCAGTACTTC. It codes for CASSYSGRADYEQYF.

The gene calls are TRBV27 and TRBJ2-5; D call uncertain. CDR1 MNHEY and CDR2 SMNVEV come from the germline V gene (reference sequence). The CDR3 has 16 residues. V was trimmed by 6 bases and J by 1 base, leaving 18 bases between them. CDR3 sequence: CASSLRGQTLQETQYF. In nucleotides, the CDR3 is TGTGCCAGCAGCTTGCGTGGGCAGACCCTCCAAGAGACCCAGTACTTC.

The rearrangement uses TRBV5-1 and TRBJ2-5; D is perhaps TRBD2 (6 bases). CDR3 length: 14 amino acids. V was shortened by 2 bases and J by 1 base, with 9 bases between the two germline ends. Germline values: CDR1 SGHRS, CDR2 YFSETQ. The chain's CDR3 is CASSLGGTQETQYF. The CDR3 DNA reads TGCGCCAGCAGCTTAGGCGGGACCCAAGAGACCCAGTACTTC.

V gene TRBV4-1 combines with J gene TRBJ1-1; D possibly corresponds to TRBD1 (5 bases). CDR3 length equals 14 residues. Germline V gene sequence: CDR1 MGHRA, CDR2 YSYEKL. The ends were cut back, 4 bases at V and 1 base at J, with 10 bases in the middle. This CDR3 reads CASSLGGGNTEAFF. CDR3 nucleotide sequence: TGCGCCAGCAGCCTGGGCGGGGGGAACACTGAAGCTTTCTTT.

The rearrangement joins TRBV2 to TRBJ1-3; D is perhaps TRBD1 (6 bases). Germline V gene data show CDR1 as SNHLY and CDR2 as FYNNEI. Deletions cut 7 bases from V and 7 bases from J, with 14 bases between. The CDR3 is 13 amino acids. CDR3 sequence (DNA): TGTGCCAGCACAGAGGGGGTATGGAACACCATATATTTT. Amino acid sequence: CASTEGVWNTIYF.

The chain joins TRBV27 to TRBJ1-2, with a tentative D call TRBD1 (5 bases). Per germline, CDR1 MNHEY and CDR2 SMNVEV (reference sequence). The CDR3 totals 15 residues. Between the trimmed V and J ends, which lost 0 bases and 8 bases, there was a span of 16 bases. CDR3 in DNA: TGTGCCAGCAGTTTATCCCCAGGGCGGTTAAAAGGCTACACCTTC. Protein: CASSLSPGRLKGYTF.

The V and J genes are TRBV19 and TRBJ1-1; D is unresolved. Between the trimmed V and J ends, which lost 3 bases and 7 bases, there was a span of 9 bases. The CDR3 extends over 12 amino acids. Germline V gene lookup returns CDR1 LNHDA and CDR2 SQIVND (reference sequence). CDR3 amino acids: CASSIMADEAFF. The CDR3 nucleotides are TGTGCCAGTAGTATTATGGCAGATGAAGCTTTCTTT. Variable domain in full (rest from reference TRBV19 and TRBJ1-1): DGGITQSPKYLFRKEGQNVTLSCEQNLNHDAMYWYRQDPGQGLRLIYYSQIVNDFQKGDIAEGYSVSREKKESFPLTVTSAQKNPTAFYLCASSIMADEAFFGQGTRLTVV.

The CDR3 DNA reads as TGTGCCAGCAGCTTAGAGGGTGCCGGGGACGAGCAGTACTTC. Its protein is CASSLEGAGDEQYF. J is TRBJ2-7 and V is TRBV11-3; TRBD2 is a possible D gene (5 bases). From germline, CDR1 is SGHNT and CDR2 YENEEA. There are 14 residues in the CDR3. With 0 bases removed from V and 5 bases from J, the gap between germline ends came to 11 bases. Based on the CDR3 plus reference TRBV11-3 and TRBJ2-7, the full variable domain is EAGVVQSPRYKIIEKKQPVAFWCNPISGHNTLYWYLQNLGQGPELLIRYENEEAVDDSQLPKDRFSAERLKGVDSTLKIQPAELGDSAVYLCASSLEGAGDEQYFGPGTRLTVT.

This chain joins TRBV7-9 and TRBJ2-5, with D possibly matching TRBD2 (5 bases). This CDR3 region has 14 residues. Germline V CDR1 and CDR2: SEHNR, FQNEAQ (reference sequence). V gave up 1 base and J gave up 5 bases, with 11 bases separating them. In DNA, the CDR3 is TGTGCCAGCAGCTTAGGTTCTAGCTTGGAGACCCAGTACTTC. This codes for CASSLGSSLETQYF.

The chain couples TRBV6-5 to TRBJ1-1, with 8 nucleotides matching TRBD1. CDR1 MNHEY and CDR2 SVGAGI come from the germline V gene. V dropped 6 bases and J dropped 10; count of bases not matched to a gene: 13. The CDR3 is 14 amino acids. The CDR3 loop reads CASSEGQAQRGAFF. The CDR3 nucleotides read TGTGCCAGCAGCGAGGGACAGGCCCAAAGGGGAGCTTTCTTT.

The CDR3 DNA sequence: TGTGCCAGCAGCCTCACAGGGATCGGATTAGCCAAAAACATTCAGTACTTC. Protein: CASSLTGIGLAKNIQYF. V usage is TRBV2 and J usage is TRBJ2-4; possible D gene TRBD1, 6 bases. The germline V gene encodes CDR1 SNHLY and CDR2 FYNNEI. The CDR3 runs 17 residues. The V end lost 6 bases, the J end lost 0 bases, and 18 bases lay between the germline ends. Full variable domain (outside the CDR3, taken from reference TRBV2 and TRBJ2-4): EPEVTQTPSHQVTQMGQEVILRCVPISNHLYFYWYRQILGQKVEFLVSFYNNEISEKSEIFDDQFSVERPDGSNFTLKIRSTKLEDSAMYFCASSLTGIGLAKNIQYFGAGTRLSVL.

This clone has only a few counts. The chain is built from TRBV19 and TRBJ1-5; TRBD1 agrees at 10 bases. Unmatched junction bases numbered 9, after V lost 4 bases and J lost 6 bases. Germline V CDR1 and CDR2: LNHDA, SQIVND (reference sequence). This CDR3 spans 16 amino acids. This chain's CDR3 is CASSTRTGGIGQPQHF. In nucleotides, the CDR3 is TGTGCCAGTAGTACCCGGACAGGGGGAATTGGTCAGCCCCAGCATTTT.

The CDR3 here is CASKRITSGTEAFF. DNA of the CDR3: TGTGCCAGCAAACGGATAACCTCGGGAACTGAAGCTTTCTTT. This rearrangement joins TRBV27 to TRBJ1-1; D is undetermined. This CDR3 has 14 residues. Germline V gene sequence: CDR1 MNHEY, CDR2 SMNVEV (reference sequence). The V end was cut by 7 bases, the J end by 5 bases, with 17 bases between.

This chain connects TRBV7-2 to TRBJ2-7; TRBD1 matches at 7 bases. The CDR3 is 11 amino acids. Germline-derived CDR1 and CDR2 are SGHTA and FQGNSA. The junction had 1 base not matched to a gene; V was cut back by 8 bases and J by 3 bases. The CDR3 DNA is TGTGCCAGCGGGGACAGCTACGAGCAGTACTTC. This encodes CASGDSYEQYF.

The chain joins TRBV5-1 to TRBJ2-1; 12 bases are a match to TRBD2. The CDR3 has 16 amino acids. Unmatched junction bases numbered 8, after V lost 4 bases and J lost 6 bases. Germline CDR1 reads SGHRS; CDR2 reads YFSETQ. The CDR3 DNA reads TGCGCCAGCAGCGTCCTAACTAGCGGGGGGACCAATGAGCAGTTCTTC. Residues: CASSVLTSGGTNEQFF.

This clone was counted only a few times. CDR3 bases: TGTGCCAGTAGAAGGGGTATCAGAGATGGCTACACCTTC. Its translation is CASRRGIRDGYTF. The chain employs TRBV19 and TRBJ1-2; D is perhaps TRBD1 (5 bases). Germline V gene lookup returns CDR1 LNHDA and CDR2 SQIVND (reference sequence). Trimming pared 6 bases from V and 6 bases from J, leaving 14 bases between. The CDR3 loop spans 13 amino acids.

This clone has only one observation. The chain couples TRBV24-1 to TRBJ1-2, with 10 bases aligning to TRBD1. Trimming at V came to 3 bases and at J to 8 bases, leaving 5 bases not matched to a gene. From germline, CDR1 is KGHDR and CDR2 SFDVKD. This CDR3 contains 14 residues. The CDR3 DNA reads as TGTGCCACCAGTGATACGGGACAGGGGCCCGGCTACACCTTC. Its protein is CATSDTGQGPGYTF.

The gene calls are TRBV9 and TRBJ2-2; possible D gene TRBD1, 5 bases. The CDR3 has 14 amino acids. Germline V CDR1 and CDR2: SGDLS, YYNGEE. V was shortened by 5 bases and J by 2 bases, with 10 bases between the two germline ends. CDR3 coding DNA: TGTGCCAGCAGAGGTGACAGAAACACCGGGGAGCTGTTTTTT. This translates into CASRGDRNTGELFF.

The chain carries TRBV5-1 and TRBJ2-5, with 15 bases aligning to TRBD2. Germline V gives CDR1 SGHRS, CDR2 YFSETQ. This CDR3 spans 17 amino acids. The V segment lost 2 bases and the J segment 7 bases; nucleotides outside the gene matches: 9. For the CDR3, the DNA is TGCGCCAGCAGCTTCGCCCGGACTAGCGGGGGGGTTGGGACCCAGTACTTC. Residues: CASSFARTSGGVGTQYF.